This TCR beta chain appears in the sequencing data of a study of blood T cell repertoires in COVID-19 (dated by TCRdb to 2018 to 2021). In terms of the full investigation: The collaborator samples originated in the United States, Italy and Spain and spanned the acute and convalescent phases of COVID-19. The samples were drawn from the first 160 participants of the ongoing ImmuneRACE study and from 950 to 1,500 subjects provided by 6 global collaborators. The dataset comprised deeply sampled blood TCRbeta repertoires from subjects exposed to, actively infected with, or recovered from COVID-19. The material from the prospective study consisted of cDNA or gDNA derived from T cells, B-cell-depleted T cells, or PBMCs. Nearly every sample came with metadata listing a de-identified subject ID, COVID-19 status, age in years and sex. The repertoires were released in a freely available public database meant as a resource for research on the immune response to SARS-CoV-2. Where available, HLA class I and class II types were obtained from metadata supplied by the sample provider rather than from assay-based typing. Paper-wide results and their limitations: The quantity of clinical and demographic metadata differed by source and by participant and was supplied without curation.

TCRbeta CDR3 regions were amplified from genomic DNA using the immunoSEQ Assay, a bias-controlled multiplex PCR. As for the authors' bioinformatics: Within the assay, amplification of reference gene primers was used to estimate how many nucleated cells each sample contained. To quantify the absolute abundance of each unique TCRbeta CDR3 rearrangement, sequence reads were collapsed and filtered. For each sample, productive Simpson clonality was calculated as the square root of Simpson's diversity index over productive rearrangements. TCRdb took this table from immuneACCESS and kept in-frame rearrangements with V and J called. Such tables lack part of the clones; where checked against another copy, unresolved V genes explain under half of the gap, and the rest is unexplained. V, J and clone size derive from that table, while D and trimming were established from the DNA sequence. The sample table contains about 200,000 clones; only one count was recorded for roughly nine tenths of them. The top ten clones comprise approximately 0.69% of the sample.

Whole blood was collected in K2EDTA tubes by collaborating institutions according to the institutions' own protocols. For TCRbeta analysis, collaborators shipped samples in one of three forms: frozen whole blood, isolated PBMCs, or DNA extracted from either of those sample types. Comment on this clone: What antigen it recognizes has not been identified. Base-call qualities are not available, and no considerably larger clone is one nucleotide away.

From cysteine to phenylalanine, the CDR3 is 13 amino acids long. CDR3 DNA only is kept here, 39 bases in frame from base 1. Reading the germline V gene gives CDR1 SGHTA and CDR2 FQGNSA. V and J lose 0 bases and 6 bases, and a span of 9 bases separates them. The sequence came from a man in his forties with acute or convalescent COVID-19. The chain joins TRBV7-2 to TRBJ2-7; a tentative D match to TRBD1 spans 6 bases. The source material was peripheral blood. The nucleotides read TGTGCCAGCAGCTTAGCGCTCAGGGGCGAGCAGTACTTC. Translation gives CASSLALRGEQYF.